The next 23 T cell receptor beta chains were all read from a single sample in a study of cytotoxic CD8 clonotypes in ibrutinib-treated CLL. Assay used: immunoSEQ multiplex PCR; TCRdb lists only in-frame clones, some missing. The table has more than 110,000 clones, 75% to 80% seen once; the top ten hold 5.1%. The sample consisted of PBMCs, taken after 24 months of ibrutinib treatment. The receptors stem from a human donor with chronic lymphocytic leukemia.

This clone showed up many times. The chain joins TRBV4-3 to TRBJ1-2; D unresolved. Trimming cost V 1 base and J 4 bases, with 13 bases left between them. Germline V gene sequence: CDR1 LGHNA, CDR2 YSLEER. The CDR3 runs to 15 residues. The chain's CDR3 is CASSQGAGSSYGYTF. The CDR3 DNA reads TGCGCCAGCAGCCAAGGGGCAGGCAGCTCCTATGGCTACACCTTC.

This clone was counted once. J is TRBJ2-2 and V is TRBV15; perhaps TRBD2 as D (6 bases). Trimming took 3 bases from V and 7 from J, leaving 6 bases between them. This CDR3 has 12 amino acids. Germline loops: CDR1 LNHNV, CDR2 YYDKDF (reference sequence). CDR3 residues: CATSRGGGELFF. As DNA, the CDR3 is TGTGCCACCAGCAGGGGAGGCGGGGAGCTGTTTTTT.

This clone was recorded only once. This chain links TRBV29-1 with TRBJ2-3, with TRBD1 matching 12 bases. Trimming at V came to 5 bases and at J to 5 bases, leaving 8 bases not matched to a gene. This CDR3 spans 15 amino acids. CDR1 is SQVTM and CDR2 is ANQGSEA in the germline V gene. CDR3 nucleotide sequence: TGCAGCGTTAATCCGGGACAGGGGGCGCAAGATACGCAGTATTTT. Translating gives CSVNPGQGAQDTQYF.

The chain employs TRBV6-5 and TRBJ2-1; D remains ambiguous. CDR3 length equals 14 residues. V was shortened by 4 bases and J by 6 bases, with 13 bases between the two germline ends. Germline CDR1 is MNHEY and CDR2 is SVGAGI. DNA for the CDR3: TGTGCCAGCAGTTTGTCTCACCCAGGCAATGAGCAGTTCTTC. Amino acids: CASSLSHPGNEQFF.

The chain has TRBV6-1 and TRBJ2-7, with D maybe TRBD2 (6 bases). In germline, CDR1 is MNHNS, CDR2 SASEGT. Trimming shortened V by 11 bases and J by 3 bases, and 17 bases separated the two germline ends. CDR3 size: 13 residues. DNA for the CDR3: TGTGCCGGAGGGGTAGCCCCTCTCTACGAGCAGTACTTC. It encodes CAGGVAPLYEQYF.

The genes are TRBV7-2 and TRBJ2-4, with 7 bases matching TRBD2. V lost 0 bases to trimming and J lost 7 bases; unmatched junction nucleotides: 9. CDR1 is SGHTA and CDR2 is FQGNSA in the germline V gene. There are 16 residues in the CDR3. This CDR3 reads CASSLALGQGGNIQYF. As DNA, the CDR3 is TGTGCCAGCAGCTTAGCGCTTGGGCAGGGAGGGAACATTCAGTACTTC.

This sequence joins TRBV7-8 and TRBJ1-4; weak D call: TRBD1 (5 bases). The CDR3 is 13 residues long. Germline V gene lookup returns CDR1 SGHVS and CDR2 FQNEAQ. The ends were cut back, 5 bases at V and 7 bases at J, with 11 bases in the middle. The DNA of the CDR3 is TGTGCCAGCAGCGTCCAGGGAGGTGAAAAACTGTTTTTT. This encodes CASSVQGGEKLFF. Together with reference TRBV7-8 and TRBJ1-4, the CDR3 gives the full variable domain: GAGVSQSPRYKVAKRGQDVALRCDPISGHVSLFWYQQALGQGPEFLTYFQNEAQLDKSGLPSDRFFAERPEGSVSTLKIQRTQQEDSAVYLCASSVQGGEKLFFGSGTQLSVL.

The chain has TRBV6-1 and TRBJ2-7; D is ambiguous. Per germline, CDR1 MNHNS and CDR2 SASEGT. The V end lost 3 bases, the J end lost 9 bases, and 9 bases lay between the germline ends. CDR3 length: 11 amino acids. The CDR3 DNA follows: TGTGCCAGCAGTGACTGGTTTGGGCAGTACTTC. Amino acid sequence: CASSDWFGQYF.

A word on this clone: One junction end disagrees with the germline gene, perhaps due to a read error. The genes are TRBV7-7 and TRBJ2-5; 16 bases line up with TRBD2. The CDR3 spans 18 residues. Germline V gene lookup returns CDR1 SSHAT and CDR2 FNYEAQ (reference sequence). The CDR3 coding sequence is TGTGCTAGCAGCTTAGGGACTAGCGGGGGGGCCTTCCAAGAGACCCAGTACTTC. Protein product: CASSLGTSGGAFQETQYF.

The V call is TRBV7-2, the J call TRBJ2-5, with 11 bases identical to TRBD1. The CDR3 has 16 amino acids. Germline CDR1 SGHTA, CDR2 FQGNSA. The trim removed 5 bases at V and 2 bases at J, leaving 7 bases unmatched. In nucleotides, the CDR3 is TGTGCCAGCAGCCCAGGGACAGGGGGACTTCAAGAGACCCAGTACTTC. Amino acids: CASSPGTGGLQETQYF.

The chain employs TRBV30 and TRBJ2-5; possibly TRBD1 or TRBD2 for D (6 bases each). The germline V and J ends were trimmed by 5 bases and 0 bases, with 16 bases remaining between them. This CDR3 comprises 15 residues. Per germline, CDR1 GTSNPN and CDR2 SVGIG (reference sequence). The CDR3 protein is CAWGGRRQYQETQYF. CDR3 sequence (DNA): TGTGCCTGGGGGGGGCGCAGACAGTACCAAGAGACCCAGTACTTC.

V gene TRBV7-2 combines with J gene TRBJ2-7, with 9 bases identical to TRBD1. The CDR3 contains 15 residues. The V gene's germline CDR1 is SGHTA and CDR2 FQGNSA. The junction had 8 bases not matched to a gene; V was cut back by 5 bases and J by 3 bases. Here the CDR3 DNA reads TGTGCCAGCAGCCGCCCCGAGACAGGGGGCTACGAGCAGTACTTC. Its translation: CASSRPETGGYEQYF.

This clone was detected only a few times. The V call is TRBV7-8, the J call TRBJ2-1, with TRBD2 identical over 12 bases. The CDR3 spans 14 residues. V shed 4 bases and J 6 bases; nucleotides not matched to a gene: 1. Germline CDR1 and CDR2: SGHVS and FQNEAQ. CDR3 sequence reads: CASSSTSGSNEQFF. The DNA for the CDR3 is TGTGCCAGCAGCTCGACTAGCGGGAGCAATGAGCAGTTCTTC. The full variable domain, with the rest looked up from reference TRBV7-8 and TRBJ2-1, is GAGVSQSPRYKVAKRGQDVALRCDPISGHVSLFWYQQALGQGPEFLTYFQNEAQLDKSGLPSDRFFAERPEGSVSTLKIQRTQQEDSAVYLCASSSTSGSNEQFFGPGTRLTVL.

This sequence joins TRBV4-3 and TRBJ1-3; unclear D gene. This CDR3 has 15 amino acids. From germline, CDR1 is LGHNA and CDR2 YSLEER. The V end lost 0 bases, the J end lost 4 bases, and 10 bases lay between the germline ends. CDR3 sequence: CASSQDLSLGNTIYF. The CDR3 bases are TGCGCCAGCAGCCAAGATCTCTCGTTGGGAAACACCATATATTTT.

The chain carries TRBV27 and TRBJ1-5; D not resolved. Germline CDR1 MNHEY, CDR2 SMNVEV (reference sequence). CDR3 length: 15 residues. The V and J ends lost 6 bases and 0 bases respectively, with 12 bases between them. Written as DNA, the CDR3 is TGTGCCAGCAGGTTAACATCCTATAGCAATCAGCCCCAGCATTTT. This sequence encodes CASRLTSYSNQPQHF.

The DNA for the CDR3 is TGTGCCAGCAGTGTGAGGGCAGGGGGCGCCGGGGAGCTGTTTTTT. It codes for CASSVRAGGAGELFF. This chain joins TRBV6-1 and TRBJ2-2, with 8 bases matching TRBD1. The J segment lost 6 bases and the V segment lost 4 bases, leaving 7 bases of the junction unmatched. Germline CDR1 reads MNHNS; CDR2 reads SASEGT. The CDR3 covers 15 residues.

This clone has a handful of counts. This chain uses TRBV9 with TRBJ1-4, with 10 bases fitting TRBD1. The CDR3 length is 15 residues. With V trimmed by 3 bases and J by 3 bases, 2 bases remained unmatched. CDR1 and CDR2 (germline): SGDLS, YYNGEE. The CDR3 coding sequence is TGTGCCAGCAGCGAGGGACAGGGGTCTAATGAAAAACTGTTTTTT. This encodes CASSEGQGSNEKLFF.

The rearrangement links TRBV5-1 to TRBJ2-5, with D tentatively TRBD2 (5 bases). This CDR3 comprises 14 residues. In germline, CDR1 is SGHRS, CDR2 YFSETQ. The ends were cut back, 4 bases at V and 1 base at J, with 11 bases in the middle. The DNA of the CDR3 is TGCGCCAGCAGCACCCGACTACCCCAAGAGACCCAGTACTTC. It is translated as CASSTRLPQETQYF.

The genes are TRBV6-4 and TRBJ1-4; 7 bases are a match to TRBD1. Germline CDR1 reads MRHNA; CDR2 reads SNTAGT. After removal of 3 bases from V and 10 bases from J, the junction contained 2 bases not matched to a gene. The CDR3 spans 12 residues. The DNA for the CDR3 is TGTGCCAGCAGTGAAGGGGGCGGAAAACTGTTTTTT. This sequence encodes CASSEGGGKLFF.

The chain is built from TRBV28 and TRBJ1-4; tentative D call: TRBD1 (5 bases). The CDR3 consists of 12 residues. The V gene lost 7 bases and the J gene lost 11 bases, with 14 bases spanning the gap. Germline-derived CDR1 and CDR2 are MDHEN and SYDVKM. The CDR3 loop reads CASTLPRGKLFF. Written as DNA, the CDR3 is TGTGCCAGCACCCTTCCCCGGGGCAAACTGTTTTTT.

The chain joins TRBV10-3 to TRBJ2-2; 12 nucleotides agree with TRBD2. The germline gives CDR1 ENHRY, CDR2 SYGVKD. CDR3 length: 15 amino acids. V gave up 8 bases and J gave up 4 bases; unmatched junction bases: 5. CDR3 region: CAIGRGLAGTGELFF. CDR3 coding DNA: TGTGCCATCGGGCGGGGACTAGCGGGCACCGGGGAGCTGTTTTTT.

The chain employs TRBV10-3 and TRBJ1-2, with TRBD1 matching 8 bases. The trim removed 2 bases at V and 8 bases at J, leaving 10 bases unmatched. The CDR3 extends over 15 amino acids. CDR1 is ENHRY, CDR2 SYGVKD, per germline. CDR3 region: CAISERDRPFSGYTF. Written as DNA, the CDR3 is TGTGCCATCAGTGAGAGGGACAGGCCGTTTTCCGGCTACACCTTC.

This clone came up a few times. V usage is TRBV28 and J usage is TRBJ2-2; 10 bases agree with TRBD2. The germline gives CDR1 MDHEN, CDR2 SYDVKM. The length of the CDR3 is 13 residues. V lost 6 bases, J lost 7 bases, and 2 bases stayed unmatched. The CDR3 DNA sequence: TGTGCCAGCAGAGCGGGAGGGGGCGGGGAGCTGTTTTTT. Translated, it gives CASRAGGGGELFF.